The clone carrying this T cell receptor (beta chain) was picked up a small number of times. The antigen remains unidentified. These data come from a study of cytomegalovirus exposure and HLA in healthy donors. CDR1 MNHNS and CDR2 SASEGT come from the germline V gene. This CDR3 is built from 17 residues. Germline trimming cut 4 bases from V and 2 bases from J; bases unmatched to any gene: 7. Overall study results and limits: What a later analysis reportedly showed was that an Asian-associated ancestry cluster had fewer N-insertions than the approximately 670-donor mean. Researchers left out some V segments, among them TRBV6-2 and TRBV6-3, as indistinguishable. Donors were assumed by presence/absence analyses to have roughly uniform sequencing depth. Most CMV-associated TCR beta chains appeared HLA-restricted in a later analysis.

13 Jbeta primers and 60 Vbeta primers were used for the PCR. Using immunoSEQ multiplex PCR, the repertoire was profiled, and TCRdb retains in-frame clones only, with some absent. The table includes 110,000 to 150,000 clones, 73% detected once. The material sequenced was PBMCs. This TCR derives from a human donor in good health. The chain has TRBV6-1 and TRBJ2-2, with 10 bases lining up with TRBD1. CDR3 DNA: TGTGCCAGCAGTGTCCTCGGGACAGGGGACAACACCGGGGAGCTGTTTTTT. This sequence encodes CASSVLGTGDNTGELFF.